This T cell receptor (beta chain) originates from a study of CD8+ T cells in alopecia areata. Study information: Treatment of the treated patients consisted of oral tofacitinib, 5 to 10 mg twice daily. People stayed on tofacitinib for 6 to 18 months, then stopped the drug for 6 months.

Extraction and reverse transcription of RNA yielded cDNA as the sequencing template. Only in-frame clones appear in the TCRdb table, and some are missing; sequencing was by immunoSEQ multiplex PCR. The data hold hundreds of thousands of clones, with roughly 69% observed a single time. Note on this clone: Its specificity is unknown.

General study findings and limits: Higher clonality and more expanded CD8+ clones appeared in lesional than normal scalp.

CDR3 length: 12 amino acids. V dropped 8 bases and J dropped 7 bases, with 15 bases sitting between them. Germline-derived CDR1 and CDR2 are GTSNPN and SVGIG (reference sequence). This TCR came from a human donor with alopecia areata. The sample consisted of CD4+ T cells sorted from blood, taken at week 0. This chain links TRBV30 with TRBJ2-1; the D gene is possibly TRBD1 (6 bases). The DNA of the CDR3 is TGTGCCCGGAAGGGACATGGGAATGAGCAGTTCTTC. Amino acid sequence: CARKGHGNEQFF.